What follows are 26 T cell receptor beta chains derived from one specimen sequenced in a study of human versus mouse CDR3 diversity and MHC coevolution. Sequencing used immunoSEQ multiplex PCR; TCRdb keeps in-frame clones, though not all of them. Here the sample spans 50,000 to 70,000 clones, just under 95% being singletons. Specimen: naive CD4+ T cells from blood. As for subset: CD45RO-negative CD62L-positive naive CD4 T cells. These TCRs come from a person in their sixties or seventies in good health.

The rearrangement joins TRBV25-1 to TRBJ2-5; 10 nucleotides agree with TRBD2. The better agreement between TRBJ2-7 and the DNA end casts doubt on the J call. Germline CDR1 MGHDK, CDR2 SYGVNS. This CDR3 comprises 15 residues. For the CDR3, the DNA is TGTGCCAGCAGTCCAAGCGGGAGGGCGAACCACGAGCAGTACTTC. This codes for CASSPSGRANHEQYF.

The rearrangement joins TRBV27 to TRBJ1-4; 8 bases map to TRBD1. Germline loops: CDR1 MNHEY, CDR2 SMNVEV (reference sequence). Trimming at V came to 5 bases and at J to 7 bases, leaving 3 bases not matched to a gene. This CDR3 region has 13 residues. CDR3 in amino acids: CASSRTGSEKLFF. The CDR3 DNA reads TGTGCCAGCAGTCGGACAGGGAGTGAAAAACTGTTTTTT.

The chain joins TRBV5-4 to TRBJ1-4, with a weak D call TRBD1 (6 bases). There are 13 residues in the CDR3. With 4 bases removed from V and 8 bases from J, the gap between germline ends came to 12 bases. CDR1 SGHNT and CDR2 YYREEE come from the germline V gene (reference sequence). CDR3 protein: CASSRRTEEKLFF. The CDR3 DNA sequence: TGTGCCAGCAGCCGCCGGACAGAAGAAAAACTGTTTTTT.

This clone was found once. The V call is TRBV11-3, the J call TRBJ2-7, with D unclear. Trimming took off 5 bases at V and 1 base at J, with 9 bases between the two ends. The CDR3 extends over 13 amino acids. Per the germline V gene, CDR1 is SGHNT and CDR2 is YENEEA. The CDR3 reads CASSPENSYEQYF. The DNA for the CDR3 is TGTGCCAGCAGCCCCGAGAATTCCTACGAGCAGTACTTC.

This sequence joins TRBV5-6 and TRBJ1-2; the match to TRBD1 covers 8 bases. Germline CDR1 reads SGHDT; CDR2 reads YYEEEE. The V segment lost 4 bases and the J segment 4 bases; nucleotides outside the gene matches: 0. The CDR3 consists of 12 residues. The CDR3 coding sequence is TGTGCCAGCAGCACAGGGGGCTATGGCTACACCTTC. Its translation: CASSTGGYGYTF.

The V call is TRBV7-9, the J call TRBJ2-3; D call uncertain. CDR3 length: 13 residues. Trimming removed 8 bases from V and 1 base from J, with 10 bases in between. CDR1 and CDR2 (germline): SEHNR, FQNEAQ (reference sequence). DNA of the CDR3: TGTGCCAGCGCCTGGGCCCGCACAGATACGCAGTATTTT. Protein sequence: CASAWARTDTQYF. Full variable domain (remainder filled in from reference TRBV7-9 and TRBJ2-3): DTGVSQNPRHKITKRGQNVTFRCDPISEHNRLYWYRQTLGQGPEFLTYFQNEAQLEKSRLLSDRFSAERPKGSFSTLEIQRTEQGDSAMYLCASAWARTDTQYFGPGTRLTVL.

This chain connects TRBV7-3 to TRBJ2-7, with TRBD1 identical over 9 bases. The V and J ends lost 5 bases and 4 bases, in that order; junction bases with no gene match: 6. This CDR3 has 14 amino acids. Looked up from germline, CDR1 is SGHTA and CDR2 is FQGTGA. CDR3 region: CASSPTTGGYEQYF. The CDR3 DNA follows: TGTGCCAGCAGCCCCACGACAGGGGGGTACGAGCAGTACTTC. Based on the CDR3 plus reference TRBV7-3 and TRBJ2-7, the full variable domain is GAGVSQTPSNKVTEKGKYVELRCDPISGHTALYWYRQSLGQGPEFLIYFQGTGAADDSGLPNDRFFAVRPEGSVSTLKIQRTERGDSAVYLCASSPTTGGYEQYFGPGTRLTVT.

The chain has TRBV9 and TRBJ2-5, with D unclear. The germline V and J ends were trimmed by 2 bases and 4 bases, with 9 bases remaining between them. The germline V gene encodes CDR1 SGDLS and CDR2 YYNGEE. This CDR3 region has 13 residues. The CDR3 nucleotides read TGTGCCAGCAGCGTCCGAGATGCAGAGACCCAGTACTTC. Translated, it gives CASSVRDAETQYF.

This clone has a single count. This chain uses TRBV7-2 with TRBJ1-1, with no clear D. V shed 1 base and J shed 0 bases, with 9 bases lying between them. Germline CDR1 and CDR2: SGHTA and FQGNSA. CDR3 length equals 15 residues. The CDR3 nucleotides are TGTGCCAGCAGCTTAGGTCTTATTGTGAACACTGAAGCTTTCTTT. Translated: CASSLGLIVNTEAFF.

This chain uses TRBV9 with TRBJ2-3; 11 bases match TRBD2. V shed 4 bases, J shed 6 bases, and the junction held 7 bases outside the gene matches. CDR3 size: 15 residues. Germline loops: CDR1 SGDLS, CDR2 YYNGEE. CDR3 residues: CASSYGTSGSDTQYF. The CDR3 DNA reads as TGTGCCAGCAGCTACGGGACTAGCGGTTCTGATACGCAGTATTTT.

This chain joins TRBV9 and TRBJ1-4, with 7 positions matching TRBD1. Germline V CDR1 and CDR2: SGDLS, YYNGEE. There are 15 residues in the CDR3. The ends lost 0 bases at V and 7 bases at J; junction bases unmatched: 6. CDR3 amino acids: CASSVEGTVSEKLFF. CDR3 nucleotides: TGTGCCAGCAGCGTAGAAGGGACAGTCAGTGAAAAACTGTTTTTT. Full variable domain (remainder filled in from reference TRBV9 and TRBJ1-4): DSGVTQTPKHLITATGQRVTLRCSPRSGDLSVYWYQQSLDQGLQFLIQYYNGEERAKGNILERFSAQQFPDLHSELNLSSLELGDSALYFCASSVEGTVSEKLFFGSGTQLSVL.

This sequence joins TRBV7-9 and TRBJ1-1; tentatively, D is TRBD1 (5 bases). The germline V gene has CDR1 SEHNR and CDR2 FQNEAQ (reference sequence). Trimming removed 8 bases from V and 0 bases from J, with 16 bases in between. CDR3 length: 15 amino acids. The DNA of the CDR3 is TGTGCCAGCCAGAGGACAAACACCATGAACACTGAAGCTTTCTTT. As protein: CASQRTNTMNTEAFF.

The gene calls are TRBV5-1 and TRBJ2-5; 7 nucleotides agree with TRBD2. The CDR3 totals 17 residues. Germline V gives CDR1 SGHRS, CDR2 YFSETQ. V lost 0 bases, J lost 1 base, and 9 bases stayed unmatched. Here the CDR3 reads CASSLVGAGPPQETQYF. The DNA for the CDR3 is TGCGCCAGCAGCTTGGTGGGAGCGGGACCGCCCCAAGAGACCCAGTACTTC.

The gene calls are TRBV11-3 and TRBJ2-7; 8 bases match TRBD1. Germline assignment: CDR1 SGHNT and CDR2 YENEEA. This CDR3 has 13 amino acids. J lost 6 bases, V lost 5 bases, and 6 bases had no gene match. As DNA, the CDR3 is TGTGCCAGCAGCCCCAGGACAGGGATCGAGCAGTACTTC. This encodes CASSPRTGIEQYF. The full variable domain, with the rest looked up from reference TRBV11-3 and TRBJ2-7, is EAGVVQSPRYKIIEKKQPVAFWCNPISGHNTLYWYLQNLGQGPELLIRYENEEAVDDSQLPKDRFSAERLKGVDSTLKIQPAELGDSAVYLCASSPRTGIEQYFGPGTRLTVT.

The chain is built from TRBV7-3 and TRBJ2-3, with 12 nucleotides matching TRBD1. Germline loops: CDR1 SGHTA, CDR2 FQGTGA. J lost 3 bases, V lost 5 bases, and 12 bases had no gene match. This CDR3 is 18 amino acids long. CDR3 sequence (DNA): TGTGCCAGCAGCCAATCGTGGGGGACAGGGGGCCGAACAGATACGCAGTATTTT. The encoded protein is CASSQSWGTGGRTDTQYF.

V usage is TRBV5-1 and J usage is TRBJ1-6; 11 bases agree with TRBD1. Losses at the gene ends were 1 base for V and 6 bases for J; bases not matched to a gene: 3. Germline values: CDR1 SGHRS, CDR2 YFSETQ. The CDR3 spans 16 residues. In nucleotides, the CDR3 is TGCGCCAGCAGCTTGCCCGGGACAGGGGGTAATTCACCCCTCCACTTT. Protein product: CASSLPGTGGNSPLHF. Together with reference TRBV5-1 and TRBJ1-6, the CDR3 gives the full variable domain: KAGVTQTPRYLIKTRGQQVTLSCSPISGHRSVSWYQQTPGQGLQFLFEYFSETQRNKGNFPGRFSGRQFSNSRSEMNVSTLELGDSALYLCASSLPGTGGNSPLHFGNGTRLTVT.

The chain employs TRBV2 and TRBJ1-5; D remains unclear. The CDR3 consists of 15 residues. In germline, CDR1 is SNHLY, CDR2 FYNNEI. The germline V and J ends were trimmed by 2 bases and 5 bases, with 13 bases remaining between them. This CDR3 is CASSERRAGDQPQHF. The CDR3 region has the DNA TGTGCCAGCAGTGAACGGAGGGCTGGGGATCAGCCCCAGCATTTT.

CDR3 nucleotides: TGTGCCACCAGCAGAGATAGGGACATCTCGGAGCAGTACTTC. Translated: CATSRDRDISEQYF. The chain employs TRBV15 and TRBJ2-7; possibly TRBD1 for D (6 bases). This CDR3 is 14 amino acids long. CDR1 is LNHNV and CDR2 is YYDKDF in the germline V gene (reference sequence). Between the trimmed V and J ends, which lost 0 bases and 7 bases, there was a span of 13 bases.

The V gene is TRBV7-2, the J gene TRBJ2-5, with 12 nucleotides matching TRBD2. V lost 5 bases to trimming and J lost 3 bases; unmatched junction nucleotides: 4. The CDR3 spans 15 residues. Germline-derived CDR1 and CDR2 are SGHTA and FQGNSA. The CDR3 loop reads CASSRRLAGEETQYF. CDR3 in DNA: TGTGCCAGCAGCCGAAGACTAGCGGGAGAAGAGACCCAGTACTTC.

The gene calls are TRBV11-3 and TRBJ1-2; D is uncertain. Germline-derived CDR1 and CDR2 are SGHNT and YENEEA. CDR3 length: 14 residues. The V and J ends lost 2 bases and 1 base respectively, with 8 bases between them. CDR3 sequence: CASSLQEDNYGYTF. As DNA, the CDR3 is TGTGCCAGCAGCTTACAAGAGGATAACTATGGCTACACCTTC.

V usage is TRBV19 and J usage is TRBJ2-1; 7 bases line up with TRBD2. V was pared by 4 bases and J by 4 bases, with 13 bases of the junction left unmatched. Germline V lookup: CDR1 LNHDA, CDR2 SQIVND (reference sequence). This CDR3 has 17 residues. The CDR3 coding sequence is TGTGCCAGTAGTAGCGGGAGCGGTAATTTTGTGTACAATGAGCAGTTCTTC. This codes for CASSSGSGNFVYNEQFF.

The CDR3 nucleotides read TGCAGTGCTCAAGCGGCCACTGAAGCTTTCTTT. Encoded protein: CSAQAATEAFF. This chain connects TRBV20-1 to TRBJ1-1; D is unclear. This CDR3 has 11 amino acids. V lost 5 bases to trimming and J lost 4 bases, with 8 bases between them. The germline CDR1 and CDR2 sequences are DFQATT and SNEGSKA (reference sequence).

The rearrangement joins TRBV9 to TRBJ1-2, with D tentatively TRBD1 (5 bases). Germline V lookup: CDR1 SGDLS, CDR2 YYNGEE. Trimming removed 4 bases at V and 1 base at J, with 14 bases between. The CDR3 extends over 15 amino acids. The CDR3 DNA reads TGTGCCAGCAGCCTATCGGGGGGACTTAACTATGGCTACACCTTC. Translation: CASSLSGGLNYGYTF.

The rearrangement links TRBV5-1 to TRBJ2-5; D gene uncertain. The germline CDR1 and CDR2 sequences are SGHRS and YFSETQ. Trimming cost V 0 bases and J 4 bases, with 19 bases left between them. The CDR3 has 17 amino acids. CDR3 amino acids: CASSLVSGYAVGETQYF. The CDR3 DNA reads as TGCGCCAGCAGCTTGGTTTCCGGGTATGCGGTCGGAGAGACCCAGTACTTC.

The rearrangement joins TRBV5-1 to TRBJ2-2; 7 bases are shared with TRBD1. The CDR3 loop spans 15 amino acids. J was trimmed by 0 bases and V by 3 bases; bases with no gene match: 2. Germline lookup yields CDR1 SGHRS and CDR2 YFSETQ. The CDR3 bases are TGCGCCAGCAGCTCACAGGGGACGAACACCGGGGAGCTGTTTTTT. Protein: CASSSQGTNTGELFF.

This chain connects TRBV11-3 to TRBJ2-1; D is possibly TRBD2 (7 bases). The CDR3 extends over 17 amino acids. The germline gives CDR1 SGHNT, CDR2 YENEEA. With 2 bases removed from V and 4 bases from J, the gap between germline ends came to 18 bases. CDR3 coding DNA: TGTGCCAGCAGCTTACCCCGGGGGGCGGGTGGGTACAATGAGCAGTTCTTC. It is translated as CASSLPRGAGGYNEQFF.